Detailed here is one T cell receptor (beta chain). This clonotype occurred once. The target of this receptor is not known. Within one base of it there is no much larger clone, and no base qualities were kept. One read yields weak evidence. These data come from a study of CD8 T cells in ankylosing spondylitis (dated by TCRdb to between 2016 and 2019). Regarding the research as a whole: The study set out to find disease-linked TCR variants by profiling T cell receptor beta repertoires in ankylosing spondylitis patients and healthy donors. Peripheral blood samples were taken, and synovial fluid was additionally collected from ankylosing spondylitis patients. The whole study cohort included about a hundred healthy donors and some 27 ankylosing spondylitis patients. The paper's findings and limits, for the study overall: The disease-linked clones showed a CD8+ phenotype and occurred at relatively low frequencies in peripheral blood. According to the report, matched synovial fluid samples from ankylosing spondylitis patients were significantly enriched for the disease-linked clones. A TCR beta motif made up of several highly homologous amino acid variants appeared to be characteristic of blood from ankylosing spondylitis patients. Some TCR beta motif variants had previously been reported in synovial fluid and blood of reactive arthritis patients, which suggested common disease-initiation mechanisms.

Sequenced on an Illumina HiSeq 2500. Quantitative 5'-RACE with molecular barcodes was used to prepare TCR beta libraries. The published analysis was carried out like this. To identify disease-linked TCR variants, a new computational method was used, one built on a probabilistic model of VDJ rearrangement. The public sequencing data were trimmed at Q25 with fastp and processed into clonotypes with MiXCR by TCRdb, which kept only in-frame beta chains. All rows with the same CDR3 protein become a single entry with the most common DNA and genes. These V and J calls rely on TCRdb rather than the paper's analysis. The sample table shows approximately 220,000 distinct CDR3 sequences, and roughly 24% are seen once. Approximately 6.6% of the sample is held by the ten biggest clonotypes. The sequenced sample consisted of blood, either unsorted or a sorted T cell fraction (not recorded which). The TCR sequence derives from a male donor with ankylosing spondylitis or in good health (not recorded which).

The CDR3 corresponds to CASSFPRGETQYF. The DNA reads TGTGCCAGCAGCTTCCCCAGGGGTGAGACCCAGTACTTC. In this chain, TRBV3-1 is recombined with TRBJ2-5; tentative D gene TRBD1, with 6 bases matching. V and J lose 5 bases and 5 bases, and a span of 12 bases separates them. From the germline V gene (reference sequence), CDR1 is LGHDT and CDR2 is YNNKEL. The CDR3 starts with the cysteine, ends with the phenylalanine, and has 13 residues. Only the CDR3 portion is preserved as DNA: 39 bases, with reading frame beginning at the first base.